The present T cell receptor beta chain was sequenced within a study of blood T cell repertoires in COVID-19. Measured with immunoSEQ multiplex PCR; TCRdb has only the in-frame clones, and not every one. The data hold about 160,000 clones, with 82% observed a single time. Germline V gene lookup returns CDR1 SNHLY and CDR2 FYNNEI. V was cut by 4 bases and J by 3 bases, with 12 bases left in between. The CDR3 is made up of 14 amino acids. This clone was found a few times. Sample: peripheral blood. The receptor was isolated from a woman aged 80 or over with acute or convalescent COVID-19. This chain joins TRBV2 and TRBJ1-1; weak D call: TRBD1 (5 bases). As DNA, the CDR3 is TGTGCCAGCAGTGTTGAGGGAGGGGACACTGAAGCTTTCTTT. It yields the protein CASSVEGGDTEAFF.